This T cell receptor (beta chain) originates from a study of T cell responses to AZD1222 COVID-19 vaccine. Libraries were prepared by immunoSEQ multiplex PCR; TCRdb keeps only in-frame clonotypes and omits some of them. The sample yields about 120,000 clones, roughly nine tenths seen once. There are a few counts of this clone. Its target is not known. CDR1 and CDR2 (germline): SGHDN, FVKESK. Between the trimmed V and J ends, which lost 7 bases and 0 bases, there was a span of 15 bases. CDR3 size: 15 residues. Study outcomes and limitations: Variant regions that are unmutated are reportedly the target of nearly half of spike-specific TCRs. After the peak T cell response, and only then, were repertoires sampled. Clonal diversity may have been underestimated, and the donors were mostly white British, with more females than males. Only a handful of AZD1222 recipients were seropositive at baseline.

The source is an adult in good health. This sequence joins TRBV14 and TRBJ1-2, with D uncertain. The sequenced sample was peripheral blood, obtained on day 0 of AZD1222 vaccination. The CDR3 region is CASNPAGRANYGYTF. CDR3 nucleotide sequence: TGTGCCAGCAACCCCGCCGGCAGAGCTAACTATGGCTACACCTTC.